Below are 13 T cell receptor beta chains sequenced from a single sample in a study of PD-1 blockade in mismatch repair-deficient tumors. Assay used: immunoSEQ multiplex PCR; TCRdb lists only in-frame clones, some missing. Of approximately 50,000 clones detected, roughly 80% appear once; the ten largest clones hold about 3.5%. The sample consisted of peripheral blood, taken 4 weeks after starting pembrolizumab. All receptors come from an adult with mismatch repair-deficient cancer.

V is TRBV7-6 and J is TRBJ2-1; D uncertain. The V gene's germline CDR1 is SGHVS and CDR2 FNYEAQ. V dropped 0 bases and J dropped 4 bases, with 13 bases sitting between them. This CDR3 is built from 16 residues. CDR3 nucleotide sequence: TGTGCCAGCAGCTTAGCGGAAAGAGACCGATACAATGAGCAGTTCTTC. This codes for CASSLAERDRYNEQFF.

J is TRBJ2-7 and V is TRBV6-6; the match to TRBD2 covers 7 bases. The CDR3 length is 14 residues. Trimming at V came to 5 bases and at J to 3 bases, leaving 7 bases not matched to a gene. CDR1 is MNHNY and CDR2 is SVGAGI in the germline V gene (reference sequence). CDR3 in amino acids: CASSQRTRLYEQYF. The CDR3 DNA follows: TGTGCCAGCAGTCAACGGACTAGGCTCTACGAGCAGTACTTC.

This rearrangement joins TRBV6-6 to TRBJ2-7, with D possibly being TRBD2 (5 bases). CDR3 length equals 14 residues. Deletions cut 0 bases from V and 2 bases from J, with 8 bases between. Germline-derived CDR1 and CDR2 are MNHNY and SVGAGI (reference sequence). Here the CDR3 reads CASSYSRATYEQYF. The CDR3 DNA reads TGTGCCAGCAGTTACTCGAGGGCCACCTACGAGCAGTACTTC.

The rearrangement uses TRBV20-1 and TRBJ1-1; D gene unclear. The germline V and J ends were trimmed by 8 bases and 1 base, with 8 bases remaining between them. The germline V gene has CDR1 DFQATT and CDR2 SNEGSKA (reference sequence). The length of the CDR3 is 11 residues. The DNA for the CDR3 is TGCAGTCTATGGAGGAACACTGAAGCTTTCTTT. It encodes CSLWRNTEAFF.

The chain uses TRBV11-2 and TRBJ2-7; D unclear. This CDR3 contains 16 residues. In germline, CDR1 is SGHAT, CDR2 FQNNGV. V shed 3 bases and J shed 3 bases, with 18 bases lying between them. The CDR3 protein is CASSLESGDLRYEQYF. For the CDR3, the DNA is TGTGCCAGCAGCTTGGAGAGTGGTGACCTGCGCTACGAGCAGTACTTC.

V gene TRBV7-6 combines with J gene TRBJ2-1, with no clear D. CDR1 is SGHVS, CDR2 FNYEAQ, per germline. The CDR3 has 12 residues. Trimming removed 3 bases from V and 3 bases from J, with 3 bases in between. The CDR3, as DNA: TGTGCCAGCAGCTTTGACTACAATGAGCAGTTCTTC. Translated, it gives CASSFDYNEQFF.

Within the sample, this clone is medium-sized. The chain links TRBV5-6 to TRBJ1-4; possibly TRBD1 for D (5 bases). The CDR3 is made up of 15 amino acids. The V end was cut by 5 bases, the J end by 4 bases, with 15 bases between. The germline V gene has CDR1 SGHDT and CDR2 YYEEEE. The CDR3 sequence: CASSPSGTHNEKLFF. The CDR3 DNA sequence: TGTGCCAGCAGTCCATCCGGGACCCATAATGAAAAACTGTTTTTT.

This clone was detected a few times. The chain carries TRBV5-5 and TRBJ2-7; 8 nucleotides line up with TRBD1. J lost 2 bases, V lost 2 bases, and 6 bases had no gene match. CDR1 and CDR2 (germline): SGHKS, YYEKEE (reference sequence). The CDR3 extends over 15 amino acids. CDR3 region: CASSFAGGPTYEQYF. The CDR3 nucleotides are TGTGCCAGCAGCTTTGCAGGGGGCCCTACCTACGAGCAGTACTTC.

The chain is built from TRBV30 and TRBJ1-1; D call uncertain. The ends were cut back, 0 bases at V and 5 bases at J, with 10 bases in the middle. Looked up from germline, CDR1 is GTSNPN and CDR2 is SVGIG (reference sequence). The CDR3 is 13 residues long. The CDR3 DNA follows: TGTGCCTGGAGTGTAGCGGGGAGGACTGAAGCTTTCTTT. It yields the protein CAWSVAGRTEAFF.

The chain links TRBV7-3 to TRBJ2-1, with D perhaps matching TRBD2 (5 bases). The V end lost 5 bases, the J end lost 9 bases, and 17 bases lay between the germline ends. The CDR3 has 14 amino acids. In germline, CDR1 is SGHTA, CDR2 FQGTGA. The DNA for the CDR3 is TGTGCCAGCAGCGGGAGTCACTCCTCGGGTGAGCAGTTCTTC. This translates into CASSGSHSSGEQFF. The whole variable domain, remainder taken from reference TRBV7-3 and TRBJ2-1, is GAGVSQTPSNKVTEKGKYVELRCDPISGHTALYWYRQSLGQGPEFLIYFQGTGAADDSGLPNDRFFAVRPEGSVSTLKIQRTERGDSAVYLCASSGSHSSGEQFFGPGTRLTVL.

The J gene is TRBJ2-3, the V gene TRBV11-2, with 12 positions matching TRBD2. The CDR3 loop spans 18 amino acids. V shed 1 base, J shed 2 bases, and the junction held 7 bases outside the gene matches. In germline, CDR1 is SGHAT, CDR2 FQNNGV. The CDR3 DNA is TGTGCCAGCAGCTTAGTCCCGACTAGCGGGAGAAACACAGATACGCAGTATTTT. Encoded protein: CASSLVPTSGRNTDTQYF.

The chain employs TRBV27 and TRBJ2-4; D assignment may be TRBD1 or TRBD2 (5 bases each). Trimming took 3 bases from V and 2 from J, leaving 23 bases between them. There are 19 residues in the CDR3. CDR1 is MNHEY and CDR2 is SMNVEV in the germline V gene (reference sequence). The CDR3 here is CASSFSGPGTPGSKNIQYF. CDR3 nucleotide sequence: TGTGCCAGCAGTTTTTCGGGCCCCGGGACGCCCGGTTCCAAAAACATTCAGTACTTC.

V is TRBV19 and J is TRBJ1-3; D gene uncertain. Trimming took off 4 bases at V and 1 base at J, with 5 bases between the two ends. The CDR3 contains 13 residues. Per germline, CDR1 LNHDA and CDR2 SQIVND (reference sequence). CDR3 sequence (DNA): TGTGCCAGTAGTACCCAATCTGGAAACACCATATATTTT. Its translation: CASSTQSGNTIYF.